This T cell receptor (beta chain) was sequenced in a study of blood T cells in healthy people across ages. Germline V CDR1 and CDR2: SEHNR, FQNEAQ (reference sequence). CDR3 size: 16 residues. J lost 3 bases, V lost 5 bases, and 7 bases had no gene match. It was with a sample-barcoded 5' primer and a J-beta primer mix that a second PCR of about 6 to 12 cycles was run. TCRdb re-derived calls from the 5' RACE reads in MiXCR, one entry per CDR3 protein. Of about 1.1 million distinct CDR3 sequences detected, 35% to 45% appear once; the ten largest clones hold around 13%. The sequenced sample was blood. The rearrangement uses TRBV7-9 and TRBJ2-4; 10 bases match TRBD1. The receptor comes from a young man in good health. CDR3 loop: CASSTRQGADKNIQYF. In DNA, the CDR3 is TGTGCCAGCAGCACACGACAGGGGGCTGACAAAAACATTCAGTACTTC. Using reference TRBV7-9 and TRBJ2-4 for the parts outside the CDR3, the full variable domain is DTGVSQNPRHKITKRGQNVTFRCDPISEHNRLYWYRQTLGQGPEFLTYFQNEAQLEKSRLLSDRFSAERPKGSFSTLEIQRTEQGDSAMYLCASSTRQGADKNIQYFGAGTRLSVL.